This T cell receptor beta chain comes out of a study of blood T cell repertoires in COVID-19. In germline, CDR1 is MDHEN, CDR2 SYDVKM. The CDR3 length is 15 residues. V was shortened by 3 bases and J by 0 bases, with 6 bases between the two germline ends. Sequencing was performed with immunoSEQ multiplex PCR; in TCRdb, only in-frame clones are kept and a portion is missing. The table shows 200,000 to 250,000 clones, with roughly 85% occurring only once. Specimen: peripheral blood. This sequence was found in a man aged 50-60 years who had recovered from COVID-19. The chain is built from TRBV28 and TRBJ2-6, with TRBD2 as a possible D gene (6 bases). The CDR3 bases are TGTGCCAGCAGTTTGGGGGGCTCTGGGGCCAACGTCCTGACTTTC. It specifies CASSLGGSGANVLTF.